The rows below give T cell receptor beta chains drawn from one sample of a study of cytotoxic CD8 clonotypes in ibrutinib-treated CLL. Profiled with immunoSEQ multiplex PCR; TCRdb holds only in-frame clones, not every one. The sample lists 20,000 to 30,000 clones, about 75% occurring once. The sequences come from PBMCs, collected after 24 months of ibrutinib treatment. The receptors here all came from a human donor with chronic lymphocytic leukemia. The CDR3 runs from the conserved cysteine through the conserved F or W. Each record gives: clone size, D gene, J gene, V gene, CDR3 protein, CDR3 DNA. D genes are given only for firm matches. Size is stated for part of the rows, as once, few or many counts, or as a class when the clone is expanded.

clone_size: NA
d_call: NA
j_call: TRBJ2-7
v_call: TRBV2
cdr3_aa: CASTKQGRWGSYEQYF
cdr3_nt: TGTGCCAGCACGAAACAGGGTAGGTGGGGTTCCTACGAGCAGTACTTC

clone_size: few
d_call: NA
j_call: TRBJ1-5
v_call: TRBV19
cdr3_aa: CASSIQSQGNQPQHF
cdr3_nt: TGTGCCAGTAGTATCCAGTCCCAGGGGAATCAGCCCCAGCATTTT

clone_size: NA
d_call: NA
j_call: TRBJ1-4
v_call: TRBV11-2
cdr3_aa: CASSLDHRAGKFF
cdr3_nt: TGTGCCAGCAGCTTAGATCACAGAGCTGGCAAGTTTTTT

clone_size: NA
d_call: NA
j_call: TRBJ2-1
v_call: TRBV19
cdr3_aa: CASSLNREYTIYNEQFF
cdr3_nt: TGTGCCAGTAGTCTTAACCGGGAGTATACAATATACAATGAGCAGTTCTTC

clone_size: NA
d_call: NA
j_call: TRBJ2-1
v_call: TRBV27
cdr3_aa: CASRIKSSNEQFF
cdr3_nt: TGTGCCAGCAGAATCAAGAGTTCCAATGAGCAGTTCTTC

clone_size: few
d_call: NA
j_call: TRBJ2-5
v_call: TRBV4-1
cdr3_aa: CASSQDEMETQYF
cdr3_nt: TGCGCCAGCAGCCAAGATGAGATGGAGACCCAGTACTTC

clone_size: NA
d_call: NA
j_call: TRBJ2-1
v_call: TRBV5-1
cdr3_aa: CASSQIEDEQFF
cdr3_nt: TGCGCCAGCAGCCAAATAGAGGATGAGCAGTTCTTC

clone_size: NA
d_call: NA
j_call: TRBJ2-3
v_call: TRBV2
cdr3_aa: CASSELGDTQYF
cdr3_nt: TGTGCCAGCAGTGAACTAGGAGATACGCAGTATTTT

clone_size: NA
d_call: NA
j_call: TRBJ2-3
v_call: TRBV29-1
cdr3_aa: CSVERGVGDTQYF
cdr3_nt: TGCAGCGTTGAAAGGGGTGTGGGAGATACGCAGTATTTT

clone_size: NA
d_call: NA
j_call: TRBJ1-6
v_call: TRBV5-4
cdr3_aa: CASSLPGLLNNSPLHF
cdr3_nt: TGTGCCAGCAGCCTACCGGGGCTATTAAATAATTCACCCCTCCACTTT

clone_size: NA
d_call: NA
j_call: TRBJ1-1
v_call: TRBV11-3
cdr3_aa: CASSSGPGTEAFF
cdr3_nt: TGTGCCAGCAGCTCGGGGCCGGGCACTGAAGCTTTCTTT

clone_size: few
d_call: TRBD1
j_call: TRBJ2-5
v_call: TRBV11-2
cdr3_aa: CASSAWGQALQETQYF
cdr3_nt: TGTGCCAGCAGCGCATGGGGACAGGCACTACAAGAGACCCAGTACTTC

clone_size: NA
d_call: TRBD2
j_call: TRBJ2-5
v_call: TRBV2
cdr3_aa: CASRALAGTFATRETQYF
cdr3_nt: TGTGCCAGCAGAGCACTAGCGGGGACCTTCGCGACTAGGGAGACCCAGTACTTC

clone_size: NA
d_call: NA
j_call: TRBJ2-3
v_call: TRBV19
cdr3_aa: CASSPQPDTQYF
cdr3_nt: TGTGCCAGTAGTCCCCAACCAGATACGCAGTATTTT

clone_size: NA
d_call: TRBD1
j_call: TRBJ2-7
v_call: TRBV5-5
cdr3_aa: CASSIRDRTYEQYF
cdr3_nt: TGTGCCAGCAGCATCCGGGACAGAACCTACGAGCAGTACTTC

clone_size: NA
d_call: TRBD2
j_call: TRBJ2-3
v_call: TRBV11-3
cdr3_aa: CASSRGTSGSHSTDTQYF
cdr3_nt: TGTGCCAGCAGCCGTGGGACTAGCGGGAGTCATAGCACAGATACGCAGTATTTT

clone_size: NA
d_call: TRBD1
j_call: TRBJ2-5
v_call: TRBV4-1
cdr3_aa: CASSQGTGSGIQQYF
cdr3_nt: TGCGCCAGCAGCCAAGGGACAGGGTCGGGGATACAGCAGTACTTC

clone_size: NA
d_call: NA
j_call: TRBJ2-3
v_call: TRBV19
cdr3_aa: CASRSTDTQYF
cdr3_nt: TGTGCCTCCAGGTCCACAGATACGCAGTATTTT

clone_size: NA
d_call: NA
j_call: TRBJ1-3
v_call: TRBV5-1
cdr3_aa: CASSFSPAFSGNTIYF
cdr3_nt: TGCGCCAGCAGCTTTTCTCCAGCCTTCTCTGGAAACACCATATATTTT

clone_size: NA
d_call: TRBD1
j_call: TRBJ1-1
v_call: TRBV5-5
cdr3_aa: CASSPLGTGASEAFF
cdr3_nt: TGTGCCAGCAGCCCCTTAGGGACAGGGGCGTCTGAAGCTTTCTTT

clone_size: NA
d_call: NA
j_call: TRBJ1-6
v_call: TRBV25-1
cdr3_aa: CASSESSSPLHF
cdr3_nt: TGTGCCAGCAGTGAATCTTCCTCACCCCTCCACTTT

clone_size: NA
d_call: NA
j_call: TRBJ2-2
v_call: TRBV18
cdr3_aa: CASSPQGGTGELFF
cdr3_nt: TGTGCCAGCTCACCACAGGGAGGTACCGGGGAGCTGTTTTTT

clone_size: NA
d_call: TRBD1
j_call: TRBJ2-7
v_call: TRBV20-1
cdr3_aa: CSGNRGDEQYF
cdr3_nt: TGCAGTGGTAACAGGGGAGACGAGCAGTACTTC

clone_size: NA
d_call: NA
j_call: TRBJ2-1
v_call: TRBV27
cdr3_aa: CASTLTAGGFNEQFF
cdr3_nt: TGTGCCAGCACCCTGACAGCGGGTGGGTTCAATGAGCAGTTCTTC

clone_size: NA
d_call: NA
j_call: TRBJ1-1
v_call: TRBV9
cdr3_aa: CASSVGVVTEAFF
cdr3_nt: TGTGCCAGCAGCGTAGGGGTGGTAACTGAAGCTTTCTTT